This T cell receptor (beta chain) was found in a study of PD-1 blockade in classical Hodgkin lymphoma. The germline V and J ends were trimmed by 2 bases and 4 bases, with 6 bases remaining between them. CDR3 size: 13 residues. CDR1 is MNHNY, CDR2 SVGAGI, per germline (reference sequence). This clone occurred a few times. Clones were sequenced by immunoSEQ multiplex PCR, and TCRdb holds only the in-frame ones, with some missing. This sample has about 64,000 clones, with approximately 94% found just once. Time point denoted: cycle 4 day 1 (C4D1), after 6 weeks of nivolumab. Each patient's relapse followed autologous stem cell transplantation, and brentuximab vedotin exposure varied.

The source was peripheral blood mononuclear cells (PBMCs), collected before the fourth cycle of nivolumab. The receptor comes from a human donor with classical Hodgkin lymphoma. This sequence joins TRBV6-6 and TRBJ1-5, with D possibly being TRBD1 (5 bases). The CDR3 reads CASSYGGNQPQHF. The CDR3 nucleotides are TGTGCCAGCAGTTACGGGGGTAATCAGCCCCAGCATTTT.